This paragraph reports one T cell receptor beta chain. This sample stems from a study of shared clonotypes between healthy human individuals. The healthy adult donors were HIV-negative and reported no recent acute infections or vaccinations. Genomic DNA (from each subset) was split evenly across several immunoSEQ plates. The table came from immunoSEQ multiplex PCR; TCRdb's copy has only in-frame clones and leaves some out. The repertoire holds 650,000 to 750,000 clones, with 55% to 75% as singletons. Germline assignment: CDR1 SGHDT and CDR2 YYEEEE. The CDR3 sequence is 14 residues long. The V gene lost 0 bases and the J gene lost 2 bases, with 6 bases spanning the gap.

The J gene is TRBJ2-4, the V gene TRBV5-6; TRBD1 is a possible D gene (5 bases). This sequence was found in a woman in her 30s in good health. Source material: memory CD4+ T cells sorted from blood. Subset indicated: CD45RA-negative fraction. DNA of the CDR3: TGTGCCAGCAGCTTGGCAGGGACCAAAAACATTCAGTACTTC. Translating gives CASSLAGTKNIQYF. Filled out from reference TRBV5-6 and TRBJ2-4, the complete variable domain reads DAGVTQSPTHLIKTRGQQVTLRCSPKSGHDTVSWYQQALGQGPQFIFQYYEEEERQRGNFPDRFSGHQFPNYSSELNVNALLLGDSALYLCASSLAGTKNIQYFGAGTRLSVL.